This entry concerns a single T cell receptor beta chain. The data were obtained in a study of blood T cell repertoires in COVID-19. Trimming cost V 3 bases and J 4 bases, with 18 bases left between them. The CDR3 is 16 residues long. The germline gives CDR1 KGHSH, CDR2 LQKENI. Data came from immunoSEQ multiplex PCR; TCRdb stores just in-frame clones and leaves some out. Of 300,000 or so clones in the sample, about 91% were seen once. The source of this sequence is a woman in her thirties who had recovered from COVID-19. V is TRBV18 and J is TRBJ1-1, with a weak D call TRBD1 (6 bases). Material for sequencing was peripheral blood. In nucleotides, the CDR3 is TGTGCCAGCTCACCGATTGGGGGGGGGCAGGGCACTGAAGCTTTCTTT. Amino acid sequence: CASSPIGGGQGTEAFF.